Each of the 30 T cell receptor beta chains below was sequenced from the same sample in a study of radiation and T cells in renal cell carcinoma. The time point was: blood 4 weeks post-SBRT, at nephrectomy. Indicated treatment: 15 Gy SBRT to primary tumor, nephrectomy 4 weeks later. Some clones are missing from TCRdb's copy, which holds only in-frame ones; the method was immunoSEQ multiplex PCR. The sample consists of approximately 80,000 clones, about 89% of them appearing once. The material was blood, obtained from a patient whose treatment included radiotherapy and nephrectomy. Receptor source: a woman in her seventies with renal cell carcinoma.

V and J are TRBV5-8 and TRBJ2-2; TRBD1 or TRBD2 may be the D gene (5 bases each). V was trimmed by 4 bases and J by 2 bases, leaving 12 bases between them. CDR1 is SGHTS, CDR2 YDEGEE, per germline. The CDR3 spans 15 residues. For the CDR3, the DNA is TGTGCCAGCAGCCCCGGGACCTACAACACCGGGGAGCTGTTTTTT. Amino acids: CASSPGTYNTGELFF.

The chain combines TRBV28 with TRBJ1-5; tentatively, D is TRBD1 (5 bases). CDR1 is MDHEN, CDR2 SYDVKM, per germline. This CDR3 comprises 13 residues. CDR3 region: CAGGAGINQPQHF. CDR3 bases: TGTGCGGGCGGGGCCGGGATTAATCAGCCCCAGCATTTT.

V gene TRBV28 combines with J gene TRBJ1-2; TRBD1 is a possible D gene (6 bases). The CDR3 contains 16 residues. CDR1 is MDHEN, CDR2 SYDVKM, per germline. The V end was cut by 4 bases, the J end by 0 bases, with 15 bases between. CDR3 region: CASSSGQPIANYGYTF. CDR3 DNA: TGTGCCAGCAGTTCTGGACAGCCTATAGCTAACTATGGCTACACCTTC.

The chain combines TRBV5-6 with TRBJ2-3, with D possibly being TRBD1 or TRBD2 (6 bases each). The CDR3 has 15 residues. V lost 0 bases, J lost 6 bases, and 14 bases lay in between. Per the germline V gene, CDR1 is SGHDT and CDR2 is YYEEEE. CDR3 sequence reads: CASSLGLGGWDTQYF. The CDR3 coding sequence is TGTGCCAGCAGCTTGGGCCTGGGGGGCTGGGATACGCAGTATTTT.

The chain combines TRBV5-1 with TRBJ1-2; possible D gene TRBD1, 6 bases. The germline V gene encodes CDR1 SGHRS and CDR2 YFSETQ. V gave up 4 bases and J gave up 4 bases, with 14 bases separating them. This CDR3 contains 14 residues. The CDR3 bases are TGCGCCAGCAGCCCCCAGACAGGCAGCTATGGCTACACCTTC. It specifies CASSPQTGSYGYTF.

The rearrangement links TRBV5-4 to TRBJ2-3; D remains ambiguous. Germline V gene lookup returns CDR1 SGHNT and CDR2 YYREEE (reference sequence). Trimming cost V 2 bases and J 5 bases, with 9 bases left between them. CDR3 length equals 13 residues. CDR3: CASSLGRRDTQYF. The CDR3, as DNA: TGTGCCAGCAGCTTAGGCCGGCGAGATACGCAGTATTTT.

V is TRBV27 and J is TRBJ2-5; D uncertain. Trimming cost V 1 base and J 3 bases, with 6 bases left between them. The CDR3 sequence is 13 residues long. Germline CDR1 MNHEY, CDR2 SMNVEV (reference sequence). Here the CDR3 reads CASSLWGKETQYF. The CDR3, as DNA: TGTGCCAGCAGTTTATGGGGAAAAGAGACCCAGTACTTC.

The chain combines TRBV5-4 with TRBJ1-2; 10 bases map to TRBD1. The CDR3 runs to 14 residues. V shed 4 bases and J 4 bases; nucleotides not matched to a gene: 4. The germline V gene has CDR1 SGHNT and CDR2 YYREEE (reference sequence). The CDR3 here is CASSVDRGFYGYTF. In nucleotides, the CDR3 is TGTGCCAGCAGCGTGGACAGGGGGTTCTATGGCTACACCTTC.

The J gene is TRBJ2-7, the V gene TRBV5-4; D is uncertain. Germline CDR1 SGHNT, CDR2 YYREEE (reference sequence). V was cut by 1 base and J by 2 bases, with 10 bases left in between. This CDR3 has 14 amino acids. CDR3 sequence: CASSLPTRPYEQYF. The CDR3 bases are TGTGCCAGCAGCTTGCCTACCCGCCCCTACGAGCAGTACTTC.

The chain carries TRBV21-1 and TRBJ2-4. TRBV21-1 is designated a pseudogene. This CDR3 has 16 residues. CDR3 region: CASSKALPSGLYIQYF. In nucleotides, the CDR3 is TGTGCCAGCAGCAAAGCGCTACCCTCCGGGCTGTACATTCAGTACTTC.

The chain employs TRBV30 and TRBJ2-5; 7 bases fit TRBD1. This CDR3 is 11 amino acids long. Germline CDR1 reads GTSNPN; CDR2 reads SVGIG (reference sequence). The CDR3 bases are TGTGCTCGAGAGGGGGCCAAGACCCAGTACTTC. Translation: CAREGAKTQYF.

The CDR3 bases are TGTGCCAGCAGCTGGCGGGCACCCGGGGAGACCCAGTACTTC. This gives the protein CASSWRAPGETQYF. This rearrangement joins TRBV5-6 to TRBJ2-5; TRBD2 might be the D (5 bases). Germline V CDR1 and CDR2: SGHDT, YYEEEE. CDR3 length equals 14 residues. Trimming took 3 bases from V and 5 from J, leaving 14 bases between them.

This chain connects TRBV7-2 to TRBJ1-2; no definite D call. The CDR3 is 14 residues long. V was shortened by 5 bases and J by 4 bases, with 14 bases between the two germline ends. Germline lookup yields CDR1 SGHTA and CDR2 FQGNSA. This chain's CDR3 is CASSGDGKTYGYTF. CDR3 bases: TGTGCCAGCAGCGGAGACGGAAAGACCTATGGCTACACCTTC.

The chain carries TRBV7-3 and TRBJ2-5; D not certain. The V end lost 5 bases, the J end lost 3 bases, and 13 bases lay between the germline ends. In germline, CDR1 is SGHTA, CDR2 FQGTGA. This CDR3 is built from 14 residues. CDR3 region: CASSGQTSKETQYF. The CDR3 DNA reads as TGTGCCAGCAGCGGGCAAACTTCCAAAGAGACCCAGTACTTC.

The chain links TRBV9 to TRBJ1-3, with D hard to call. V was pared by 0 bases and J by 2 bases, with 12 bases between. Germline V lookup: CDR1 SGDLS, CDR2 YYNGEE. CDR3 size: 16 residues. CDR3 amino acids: CASSVELSATGNTIYF. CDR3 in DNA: TGTGCCAGCAGCGTAGAGTTGAGCGCCACTGGAAACACCATATATTTT. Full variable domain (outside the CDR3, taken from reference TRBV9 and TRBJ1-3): DSGVTQTPKHLITATGQRVTLRCSPRSGDLSVYWYQQSLDQGLQFLIQYYNGEERAKGNILERFSAQQFPDLHSELNLSSLELGDSALYFCASSVELSATGNTIYFGEGSWLTVV.

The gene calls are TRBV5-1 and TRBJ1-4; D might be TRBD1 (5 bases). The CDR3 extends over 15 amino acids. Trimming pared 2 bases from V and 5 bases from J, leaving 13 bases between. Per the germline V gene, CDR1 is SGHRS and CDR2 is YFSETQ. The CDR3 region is CASSFQGGKNEKLFF. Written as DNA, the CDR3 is TGCGCCAGCAGCTTCCAGGGAGGTAAAAATGAAAAACTGTTTTTT.

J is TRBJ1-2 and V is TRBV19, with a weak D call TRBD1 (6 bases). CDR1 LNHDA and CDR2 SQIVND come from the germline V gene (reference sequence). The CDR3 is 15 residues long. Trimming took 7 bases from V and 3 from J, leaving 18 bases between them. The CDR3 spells CASIPSRGLDYGYTF. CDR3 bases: TGTGCCAGTATACCTTCTCGGGGGCTCGACTATGGCTACACCTTC.

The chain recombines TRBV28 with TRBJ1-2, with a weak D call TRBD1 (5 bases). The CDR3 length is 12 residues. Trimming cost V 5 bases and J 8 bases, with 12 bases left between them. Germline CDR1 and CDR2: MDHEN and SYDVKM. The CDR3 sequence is CASSISGWGYTF. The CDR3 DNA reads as TGTGCCAGCAGTATATCAGGGTGGGGCTACACCTTC.

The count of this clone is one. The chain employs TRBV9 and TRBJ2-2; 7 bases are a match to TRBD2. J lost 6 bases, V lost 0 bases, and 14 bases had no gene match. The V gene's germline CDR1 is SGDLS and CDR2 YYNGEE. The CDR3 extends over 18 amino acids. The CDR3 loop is CASSVVGTQRGGAGELFF. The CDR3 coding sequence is TGTGCCAGCAGCGTAGTAGGAACACAGCGGGGTGGGGCCGGGGAGCTGTTTTTT.

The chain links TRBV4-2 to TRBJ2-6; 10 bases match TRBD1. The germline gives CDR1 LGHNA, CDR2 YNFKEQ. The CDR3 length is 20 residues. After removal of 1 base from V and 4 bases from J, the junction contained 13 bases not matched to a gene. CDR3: CASSQVRPPGQGTGANVLTF. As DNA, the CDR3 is TGTGCCAGCAGCCAAGTTAGGCCACCGGGACAGGGGACCGGGGCCAACGTCCTGACTTTC.

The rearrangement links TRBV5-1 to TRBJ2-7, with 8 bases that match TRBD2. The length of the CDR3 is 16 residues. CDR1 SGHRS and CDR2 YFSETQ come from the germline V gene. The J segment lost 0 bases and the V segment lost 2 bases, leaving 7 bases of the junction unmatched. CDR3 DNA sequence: TGCGCCAGCAGCTTCGACAAGGGACTAGACTCCTACGAGCAGTACTTC. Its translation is CASSFDKGLDSYEQYF.

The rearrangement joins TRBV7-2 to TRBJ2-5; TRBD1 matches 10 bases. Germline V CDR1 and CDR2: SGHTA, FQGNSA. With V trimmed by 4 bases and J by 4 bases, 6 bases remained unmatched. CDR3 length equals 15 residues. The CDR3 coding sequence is TGTGCCAGCAGCTCTGGACAGGGGGTGGCAGAGACCCAGTACTTC. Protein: CASSSGQGVAETQYF.

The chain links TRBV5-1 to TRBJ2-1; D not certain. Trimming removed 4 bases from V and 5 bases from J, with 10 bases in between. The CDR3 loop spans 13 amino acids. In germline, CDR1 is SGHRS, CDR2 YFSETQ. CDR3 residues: CASSRQANNEQFF. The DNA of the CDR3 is TGCGCCAGCAGCCGGCAGGCTAACAATGAGCAGTTCTTC.

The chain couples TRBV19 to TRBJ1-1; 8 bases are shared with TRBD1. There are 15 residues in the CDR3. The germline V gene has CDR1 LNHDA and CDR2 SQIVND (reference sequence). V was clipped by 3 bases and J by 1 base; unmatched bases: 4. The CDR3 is CASSMQGAANTEAFF. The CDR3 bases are TGTGCCAGTAGTATGCAGGGGGCCGCGAACACTGAAGCTTTCTTT.

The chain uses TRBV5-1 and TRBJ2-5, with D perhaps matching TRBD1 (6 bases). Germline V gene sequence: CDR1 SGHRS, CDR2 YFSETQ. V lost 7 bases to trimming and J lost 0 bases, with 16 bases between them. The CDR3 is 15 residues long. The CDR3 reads CASQGQGSYQETQYF. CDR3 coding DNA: TGCGCCAGCCAAGGCCAGGGGAGCTACCAAGAGACCCAGTACTTC.

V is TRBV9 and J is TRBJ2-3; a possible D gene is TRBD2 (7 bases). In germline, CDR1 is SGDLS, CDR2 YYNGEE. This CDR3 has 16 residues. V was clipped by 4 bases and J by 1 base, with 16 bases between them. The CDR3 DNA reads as TGTGCCAGCAGCCCTGCGGGGGCCAGGGGCACAGATACGCAGTATTTT. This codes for CASSPAGARGTDTQYF.

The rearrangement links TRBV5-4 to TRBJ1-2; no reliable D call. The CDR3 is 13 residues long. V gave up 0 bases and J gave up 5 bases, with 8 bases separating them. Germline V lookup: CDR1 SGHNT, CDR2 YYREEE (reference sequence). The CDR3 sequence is CASSLGLGYGYTF. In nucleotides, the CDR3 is TGTGCCAGCAGCTTGGGCCTGGGATATGGCTACACCTTC.

CDR3 nucleotides: TGCGCCAGCAGCCCCAGGACGGGGCAAGAGACCCAGTACTTC. The encoded protein is CASSPRTGQETQYF. This rearrangement joins TRBV5-1 to TRBJ2-5, with D perhaps TRBD2 (5 bases). Trimming stripped 4 bases from V and 2 bases from J, with 12 bases between. CDR1 is SGHRS and CDR2 is YFSETQ in the germline V gene. This CDR3 region has 14 residues.

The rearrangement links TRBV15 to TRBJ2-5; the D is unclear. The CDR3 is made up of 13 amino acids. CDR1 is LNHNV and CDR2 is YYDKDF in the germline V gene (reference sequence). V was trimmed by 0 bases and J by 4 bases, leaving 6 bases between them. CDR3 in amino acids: CATSRDLGETQYF. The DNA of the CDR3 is TGTGCCACCAGCAGAGATCTGGGAGAGACCCAGTACTTC.

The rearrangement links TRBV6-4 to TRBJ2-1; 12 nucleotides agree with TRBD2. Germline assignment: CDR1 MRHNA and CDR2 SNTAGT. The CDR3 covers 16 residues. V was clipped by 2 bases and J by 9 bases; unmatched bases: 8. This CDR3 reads CASSDRLAGEKVEQFF. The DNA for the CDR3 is TGTGCCAGCAGTGACCGACTAGCGGGGGAGAAGGTTGAGCAGTTCTTC.